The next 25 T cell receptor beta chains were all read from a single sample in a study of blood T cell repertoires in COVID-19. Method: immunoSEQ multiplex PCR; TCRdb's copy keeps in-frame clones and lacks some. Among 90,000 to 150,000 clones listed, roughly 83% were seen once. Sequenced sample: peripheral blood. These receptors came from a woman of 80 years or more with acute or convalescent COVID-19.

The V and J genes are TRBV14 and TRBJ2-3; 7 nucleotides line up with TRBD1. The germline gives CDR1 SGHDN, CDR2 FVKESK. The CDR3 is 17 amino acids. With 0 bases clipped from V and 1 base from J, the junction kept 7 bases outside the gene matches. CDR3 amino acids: CASSQDKRGRGTDTQYF. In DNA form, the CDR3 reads TGTGCCAGCAGCCAAGATAAGAGGGGGCGCGGCACAGATACGCAGTATTTT. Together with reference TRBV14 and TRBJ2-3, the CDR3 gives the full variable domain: EAGVTQFPSHSVIEKGQTVTLRCDPISGHDNLYWYRRVMGKEIKFLLHFVKESKQDESGMPNNRFLAERTGGTYSTLKVQPAELEDSGVYFCASSQDKRGRGTDTQYFGPGTRLTVL.

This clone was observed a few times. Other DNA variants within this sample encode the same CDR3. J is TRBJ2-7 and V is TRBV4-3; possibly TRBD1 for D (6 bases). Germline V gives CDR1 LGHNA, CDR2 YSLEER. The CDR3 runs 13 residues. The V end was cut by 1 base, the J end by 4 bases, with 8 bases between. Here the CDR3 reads CASSQGTGYEQYF. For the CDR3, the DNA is TGCGCCAGCAGCCAAGGTACAGGGTACGAGCAGTACTTC.

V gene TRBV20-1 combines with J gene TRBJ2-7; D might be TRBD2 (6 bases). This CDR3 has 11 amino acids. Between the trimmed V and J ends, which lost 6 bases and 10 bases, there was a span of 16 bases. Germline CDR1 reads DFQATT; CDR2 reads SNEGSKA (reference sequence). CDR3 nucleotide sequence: TGCAGTGCCCAGGAGGGACTCACTCAGTACTTC. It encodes CSAQEGLTQYF.

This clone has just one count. The CDR3, as DNA: TGTGCCAGCAGTTCTAGCGGGAGAATAGAGACCCAGTACTTC. The encoded protein is CASSSSGRIETQYF. The chain recombines TRBV6-5 with TRBJ2-5, with 10 bases identical to TRBD2. Unmatched junction bases numbered 3, after V lost 4 bases and J lost 4 bases. Germline V gene lookup returns CDR1 MNHEY and CDR2 SVGAGI. The CDR3 contains 14 residues.

Written as DNA, the CDR3 is TGTGCCAGCAGCCCCCTCGCGGGGGGCTTCACAGATACGCAGTATTTT. Protein: CASSPLAGGFTDTQYF. This chain links TRBV11-2 with TRBJ2-3; 8 bases map to TRBD2. From germline, CDR1 is SGHAT and CDR2 FQNNGV. Germline trimming cut 5 bases from V and 2 bases from J; bases unmatched to any gene: 9. This CDR3 comprises 16 residues. The variable domain in full, with the rest retrieved from reference TRBV11-2 and TRBJ2-3, is EAGVAQSPRYKIIEKRQSVAFWCNPISGHATLYWYQQILGQGPKLLIQFQNNGVVDDSQLPKDRFSAERLKGVDSTLKIQPAKLEDSAVYLCASSPLAGGFTDTQYFGPGTRLTVL.

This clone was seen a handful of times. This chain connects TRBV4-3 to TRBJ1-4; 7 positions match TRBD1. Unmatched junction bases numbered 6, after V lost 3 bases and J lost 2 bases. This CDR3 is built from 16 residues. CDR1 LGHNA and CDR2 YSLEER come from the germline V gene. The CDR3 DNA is TGCGCCAGCAGCCATGACAGGGTGATGACTAATGAAAAACTGTTTTTT. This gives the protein CASSHDRVMTNEKLFF.

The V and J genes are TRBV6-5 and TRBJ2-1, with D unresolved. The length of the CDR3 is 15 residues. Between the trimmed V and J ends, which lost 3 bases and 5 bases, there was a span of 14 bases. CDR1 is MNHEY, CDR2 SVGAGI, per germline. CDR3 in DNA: TGTGCCAGCAGTTATGGAGACCTTTCCGACAATGAGCAGTTCTTC. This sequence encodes CASSYGDLSDNEQFF.

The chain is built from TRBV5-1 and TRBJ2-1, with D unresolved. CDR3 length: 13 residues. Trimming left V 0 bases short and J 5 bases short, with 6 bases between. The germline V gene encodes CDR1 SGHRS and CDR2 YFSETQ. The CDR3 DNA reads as TGCGCCAGCAGCTTGGGTCCCAACAATGAGCAGTTCTTC. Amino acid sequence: CASSLGPNNEQFF.

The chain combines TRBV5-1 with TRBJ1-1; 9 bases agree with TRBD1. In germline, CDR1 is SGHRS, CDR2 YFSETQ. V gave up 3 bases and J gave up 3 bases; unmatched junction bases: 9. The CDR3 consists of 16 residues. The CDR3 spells CASSSGGQGFYTEAFF. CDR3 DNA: TGCGCCAGCAGCTCTGGGGGACAGGGTTTTTACACTGAAGCTTTCTTT.

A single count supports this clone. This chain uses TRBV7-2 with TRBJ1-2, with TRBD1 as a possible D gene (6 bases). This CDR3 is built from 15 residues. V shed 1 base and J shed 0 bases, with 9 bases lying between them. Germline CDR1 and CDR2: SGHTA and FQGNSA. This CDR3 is CASSLGYRANYGYTF. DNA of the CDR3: TGTGCCAGCAGCTTAGGCTACAGGGCTAACTATGGCTACACCTTC.

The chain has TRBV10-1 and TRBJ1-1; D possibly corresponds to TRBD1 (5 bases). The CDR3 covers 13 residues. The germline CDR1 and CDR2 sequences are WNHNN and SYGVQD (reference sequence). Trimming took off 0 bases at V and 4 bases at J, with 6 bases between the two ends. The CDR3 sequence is CASSESGGTEAFF. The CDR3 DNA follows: TGCGCCAGCAGTGAGTCGGGGGGCACTGAAGCTTTCTTT.

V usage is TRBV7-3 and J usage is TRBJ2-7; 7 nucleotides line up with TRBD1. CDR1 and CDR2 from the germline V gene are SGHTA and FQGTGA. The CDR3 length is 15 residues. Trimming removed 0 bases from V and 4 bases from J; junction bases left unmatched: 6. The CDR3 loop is CASSLTGTGVYEQYF. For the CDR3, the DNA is TGTGCCAGCAGCTTAACGGGAACAGGGGTATACGAGCAGTACTTC.

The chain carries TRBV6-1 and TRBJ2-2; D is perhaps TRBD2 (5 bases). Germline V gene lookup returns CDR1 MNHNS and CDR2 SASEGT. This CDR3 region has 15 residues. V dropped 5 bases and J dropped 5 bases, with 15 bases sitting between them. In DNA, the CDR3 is TGTGCCAGCAGTCAGACATCAGAGGGTACCGGGGAGCTGTTTTTT. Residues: CASSQTSEGTGELFF.

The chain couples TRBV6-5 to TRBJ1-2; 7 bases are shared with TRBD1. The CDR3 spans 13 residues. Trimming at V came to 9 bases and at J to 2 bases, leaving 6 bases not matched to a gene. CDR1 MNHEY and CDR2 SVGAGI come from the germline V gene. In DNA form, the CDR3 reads TGTGCCAGTCGACAGGGTGAGAACTATGGCTACACCTTC. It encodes CASRQGENYGYTF.

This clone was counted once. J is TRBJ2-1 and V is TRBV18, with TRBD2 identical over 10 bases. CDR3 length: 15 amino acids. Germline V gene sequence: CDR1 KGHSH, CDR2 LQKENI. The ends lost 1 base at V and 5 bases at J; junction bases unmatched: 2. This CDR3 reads CASSPQLAGDNEQFF. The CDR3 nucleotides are TGTGCCAGCTCACCACAGCTAGCGGGGGACAATGAGCAGTTCTTC.

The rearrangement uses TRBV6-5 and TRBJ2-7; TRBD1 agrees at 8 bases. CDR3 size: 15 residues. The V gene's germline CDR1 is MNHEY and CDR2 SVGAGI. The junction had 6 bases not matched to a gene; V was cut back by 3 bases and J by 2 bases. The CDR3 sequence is CASSYLDRGAYEQYF. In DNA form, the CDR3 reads TGTGCCAGCAGTTATCTAGACAGGGGAGCCTACGAGCAGTACTTC.

The CDR3 nucleotides read TGTGCCAGCAGCTTAACGAGGGGGGGGCGCACCGGGGAGCTGTTTTTT. It translates to CASSLTRGGRTGELFF. The V and J genes are TRBV5-6 and TRBJ2-2; tentatively, D is TRBD2 (7 bases). Looked up from germline, CDR1 is SGHDT and CDR2 is YYEEEE. Trimming removed 2 bases from V and 4 bases from J, with 15 bases in between. The CDR3 consists of 16 residues.

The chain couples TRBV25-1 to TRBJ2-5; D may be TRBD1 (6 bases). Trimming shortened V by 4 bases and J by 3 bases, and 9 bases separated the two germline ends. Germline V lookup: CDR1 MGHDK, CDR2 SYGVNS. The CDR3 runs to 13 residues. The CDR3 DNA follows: TGTGCCAGCAGTGTGTCAGGGGAAGAGACCCAGTACTTC. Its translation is CASSVSGEETQYF.

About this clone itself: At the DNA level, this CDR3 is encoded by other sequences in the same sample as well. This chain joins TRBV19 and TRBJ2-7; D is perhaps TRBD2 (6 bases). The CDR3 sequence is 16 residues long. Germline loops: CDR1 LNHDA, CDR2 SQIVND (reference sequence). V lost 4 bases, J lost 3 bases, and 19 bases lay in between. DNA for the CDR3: TGTGCCAGTAGTAAGTGGGGCGGGACGGAGAGCTACGAGCAGTACTTC. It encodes CASSKWGGTESYEQYF.

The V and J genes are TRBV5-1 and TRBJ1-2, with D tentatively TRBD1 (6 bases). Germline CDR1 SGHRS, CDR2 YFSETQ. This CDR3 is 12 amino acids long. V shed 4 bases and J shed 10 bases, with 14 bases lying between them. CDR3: CASSPETGDYTF. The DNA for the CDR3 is TGCGCCAGCAGCCCCGAGACAGGCGACTACACCTTC.

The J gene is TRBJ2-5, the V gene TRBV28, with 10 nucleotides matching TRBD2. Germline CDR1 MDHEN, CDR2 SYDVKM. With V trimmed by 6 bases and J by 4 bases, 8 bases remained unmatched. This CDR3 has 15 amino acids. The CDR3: CASSPGLASSETQYF. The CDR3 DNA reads TGTGCCAGCAGCCCGGGACTAGCGTCTTCAGAGACCCAGTACTTC.

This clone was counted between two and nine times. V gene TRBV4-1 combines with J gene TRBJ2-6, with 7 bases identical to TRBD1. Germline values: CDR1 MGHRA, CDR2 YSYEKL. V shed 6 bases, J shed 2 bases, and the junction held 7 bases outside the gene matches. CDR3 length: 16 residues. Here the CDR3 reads CASRASQGAGANVLTF. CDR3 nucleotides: TGCGCCAGCAGAGCCTCCCAGGGGGCTGGGGCCAACGTCCTGACTTTC.

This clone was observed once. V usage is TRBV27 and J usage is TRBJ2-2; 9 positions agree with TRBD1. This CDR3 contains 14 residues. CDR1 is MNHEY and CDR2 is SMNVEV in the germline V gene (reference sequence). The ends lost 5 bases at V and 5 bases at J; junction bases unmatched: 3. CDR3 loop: CASSNRGQTGELFF. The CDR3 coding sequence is TGTGCCAGCAGTAACAGGGGGCAAACCGGGGAGCTGTTTTTT.

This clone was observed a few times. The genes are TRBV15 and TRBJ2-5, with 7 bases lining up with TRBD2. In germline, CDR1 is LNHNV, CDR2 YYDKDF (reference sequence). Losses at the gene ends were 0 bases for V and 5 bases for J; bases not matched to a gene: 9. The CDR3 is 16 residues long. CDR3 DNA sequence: TGTGCCACCAGCAGAGATTTGGGAGGAGCGGGGGAGACCCAGTACTTC. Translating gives CATSRDLGGAGETQYF.

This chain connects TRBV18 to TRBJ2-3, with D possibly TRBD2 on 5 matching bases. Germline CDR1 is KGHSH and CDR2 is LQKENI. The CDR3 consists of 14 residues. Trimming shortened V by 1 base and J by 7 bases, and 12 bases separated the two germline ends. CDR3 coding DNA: TGTGCCAGCTCACCACAGCGGCTGCCAAATACGCAGTATTTT. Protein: CASSPQRLPNTQYF.